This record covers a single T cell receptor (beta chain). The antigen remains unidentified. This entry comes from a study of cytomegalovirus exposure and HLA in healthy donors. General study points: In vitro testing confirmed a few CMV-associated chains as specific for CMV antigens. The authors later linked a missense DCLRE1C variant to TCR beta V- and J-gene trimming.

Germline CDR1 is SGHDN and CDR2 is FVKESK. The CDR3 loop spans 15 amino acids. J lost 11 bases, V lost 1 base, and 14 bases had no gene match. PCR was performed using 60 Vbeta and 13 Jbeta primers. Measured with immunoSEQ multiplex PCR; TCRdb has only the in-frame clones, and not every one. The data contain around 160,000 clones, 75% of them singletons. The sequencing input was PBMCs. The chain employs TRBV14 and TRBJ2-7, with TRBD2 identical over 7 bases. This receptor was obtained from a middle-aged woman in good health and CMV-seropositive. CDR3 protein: CASSQGGRTSRVEYF. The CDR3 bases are TGTGCCAGCAGCCAAGGGGGAAGGACTAGTCGTGTTGAGTACTTC.